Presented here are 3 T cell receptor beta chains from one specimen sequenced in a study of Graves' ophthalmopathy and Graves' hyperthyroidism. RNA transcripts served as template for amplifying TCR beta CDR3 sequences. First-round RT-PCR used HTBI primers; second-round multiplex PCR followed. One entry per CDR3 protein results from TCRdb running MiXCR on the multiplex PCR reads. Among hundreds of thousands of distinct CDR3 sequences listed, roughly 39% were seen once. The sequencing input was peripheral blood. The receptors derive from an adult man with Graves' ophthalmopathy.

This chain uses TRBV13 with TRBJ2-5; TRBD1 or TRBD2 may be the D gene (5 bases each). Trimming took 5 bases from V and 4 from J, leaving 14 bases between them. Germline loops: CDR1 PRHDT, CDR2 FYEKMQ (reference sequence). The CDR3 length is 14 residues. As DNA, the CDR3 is TGTGCCAGCAGCCCTTTGGGGGTCCCAGAGACCCAGTACTTC. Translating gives CASSPLGVPETQYF.

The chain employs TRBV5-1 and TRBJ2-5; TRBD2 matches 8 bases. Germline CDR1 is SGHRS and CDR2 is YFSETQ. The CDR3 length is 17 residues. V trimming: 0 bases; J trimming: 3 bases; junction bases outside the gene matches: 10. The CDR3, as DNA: TGCGCCAGCAGCTTGGGTAGCGGGACAATTGGGGAAGAGACCCAGTACTTC. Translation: CASSLGSGTIGEETQYF.

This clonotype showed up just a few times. The CDR3 spells CASSMQGLTETGELFF. In DNA, the CDR3 is TGTGCCAGTAGTATGCAGGGACTGACAGAGACCGGGGAGCTGTTTTTT. The V call is TRBV19, the J call TRBJ2-2; D is perhaps TRBD2 (6 bases). V lost 3 bases and J 5 bases, leaving 16 bases between the germline ends. This CDR3 comprises 16 residues. The V gene's germline CDR1 is LNHDA and CDR2 SQIVND (reference sequence).